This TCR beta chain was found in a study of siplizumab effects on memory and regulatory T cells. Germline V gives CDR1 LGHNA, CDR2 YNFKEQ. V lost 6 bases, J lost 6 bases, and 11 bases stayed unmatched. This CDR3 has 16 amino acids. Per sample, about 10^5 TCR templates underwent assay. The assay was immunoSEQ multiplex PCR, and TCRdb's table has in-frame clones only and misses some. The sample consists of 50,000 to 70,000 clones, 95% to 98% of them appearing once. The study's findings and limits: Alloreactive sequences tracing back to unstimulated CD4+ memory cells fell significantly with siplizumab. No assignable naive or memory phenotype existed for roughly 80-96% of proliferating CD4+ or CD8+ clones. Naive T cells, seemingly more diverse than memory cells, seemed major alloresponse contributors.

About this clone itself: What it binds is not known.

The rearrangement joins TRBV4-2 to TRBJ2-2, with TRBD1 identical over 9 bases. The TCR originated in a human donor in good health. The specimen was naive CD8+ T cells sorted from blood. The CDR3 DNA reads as TGTGCCAGCAGGTCTTACCCGGACAGGGGTGCCGGGGAGCTGTTTTTT. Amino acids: CASRSYPDRGAGELFF.